One sample yielded the 20 T cell receptor beta chains listed below, sequenced in a study of T-cell reconstitution after alpha-beta-depleted transplantation in children. A library of TCRbeta sequences, prepared with unique molecular identifiers, was generated. TCRdb recomputed calls from the PCR reads with MiXCR, one row per CDR3 protein. The table lists roughly 400,000 distinct CDR3 sequences, about a fifth of them singletons, with 3.8% in the top ten. The source was PBMCs from the stem cell graft donor, collected from the stem cell graft. The receptors come from a human donor who donated a stem cell graft to a child with acute myeloid leukemia.

This chain links TRBV23-1 with TRBJ2-3; 10 positions match TRBD1. TRBV23-1 is recorded as an ORF, its role being uncertain. The CDR3 consists of 19 residues. The ends lost 3 bases at V and 5 bases at J; junction bases unmatched: 17. CDR3 DNA sequence: TGCGCCAGCAGTCAGGAACCTCCCTATGACAGGGGGCTCGGAGATACGCAGTATTTT. As protein: CASSQEPPYDRGLGDTQYF.

In its sample, this clonotype was seen a few times. The junction does not match germline at one end; this may be a read error. V usage is TRBV7-3 and J usage is TRBJ2-2; D not resolved. This CDR3 comprises 13 residues. Germline lookup yields CDR1 SGHTA and CDR2 FQGTGA. CDR3 sequence: CASSLTVSGELFF. CDR3 bases: TGTGCCAGCAGTTTAACAGTTTCCGGGGAGCTGTTTTTT.

This clonotype was counted only a few times. The CDR3 DNA reads as TGTGCCAGCAGCTTAGGGTGGACTAGCGGGAGATACGAGCAGTACTTC. Amino acid sequence: CASSLGWTSGRYEQYF. The rearrangement uses TRBV7-2 and TRBJ2-7, with TRBD2 matching 13 bases. The CDR3 has 16 amino acids. The J segment lost 4 bases and the V segment lost 1 base, leaving 4 bases of the junction unmatched. The germline gives CDR1 SGHTA, CDR2 FQGNSA.

This clonotype was counted many times. The J gene is TRBJ1-1, the V gene TRBV20-1; D is unclear. Looked up from germline, CDR1 is DFQATT and CDR2 is SNEGSKA (reference sequence). Trimming removed 6 bases at V and 4 bases at J, with 15 bases between. The CDR3 contains 13 residues. The CDR3 DNA reads TGCAGTGCGTACCCCGGAACGACCACTGAAGCTTTCTTT. Protein sequence: CSAYPGTTTEAFF.

There are a few counts of this clonotype. The V call is TRBV27, the J call TRBJ1-5, with D possibly matching TRBD1 (6 bases). Germline lookup yields CDR1 MNHEY and CDR2 SMNVEV (reference sequence). Trimming shortened V by 3 bases and J by 2 bases, and 23 bases separated the two germline ends. The CDR3 contains 19 residues. The CDR3 coding sequence is TGTGCCAGCAGTTTGTCGGGCAGGGGCTTTTATGGGGGCAATCAGCCCCAGCATTTT. This sequence encodes CASSLSGRGFYGGNQPQHF.

This clonotype was detected ten times or more. The chain uses TRBV20-1 and TRBJ2-1; 12 nucleotides match TRBD2. V shed 7 bases and J 6 bases; nucleotides not matched to a gene: 10. The germline CDR1 and CDR2 sequences are DFQATT and SNEGSKA (reference sequence). This CDR3 has 15 amino acids. The CDR3 bases are TGCAGTGGGGGATCTAGACTAGCGGGAGTCAATGAGCAGTTCTTC. It is translated as CSGGSRLAGVNEQFF.

This clonotype was seen only a few times. The chain couples TRBV7-9 to TRBJ2-1; TRBD2 aligns across 14 bases. V gave up 2 bases and J gave up 7 bases; unmatched junction bases: 7. Germline V gives CDR1 SEHNR, CDR2 FQNEAQ (reference sequence). The CDR3 is 17 residues long. The chain's CDR3 is CASSLRGGLAGGNEQFF. In DNA, the CDR3 is TGTGCCAGCAGCTTAAGGGGTGGACTAGCGGGAGGTAATGAGCAGTTCTTC.

This clonotype was counted between two and nine times. The chain is built from TRBV25-1 and TRBJ2-7, with D perhaps TRBD1 (5 bases). The CDR3 spans 13 residues. The V end was cut by 5 bases, the J end by 0 bases, with 8 bases between. The V gene's germline CDR1 is MGHDK and CDR2 SYGVNS. DNA for the CDR3: TGTGCCAGCAGTTACACAGGCTCCTACGAGCAGTACTTC. As protein: CASSYTGSYEQYF.

In this sample, this clonotype turned up many times. The rearrangement links TRBV9 to TRBJ2-1; TRBD1 is a possible D gene (6 bases). CDR1 is SGDLS, CDR2 YYNGEE, per germline. Trimming removed 4 bases at V and 4 bases at J, with 12 bases between. The CDR3 is 14 residues long. CDR3 DNA: TGTGCCAGCAGCACCGGGACATCTTACAATGAGCAGTTCTTC. This translates into CASSTGTSYNEQFF.

The chain joins TRBV12-3 or TRBV12-4 to TRBJ2-7; D perhaps matches TRBD1 (8 bases). V was trimmed by 5 bases and J by 2 bases, leaving 16 bases between them. CDR3 length equals 15 residues. The chain's CDR3 is CASSPNRGGPYEQYF. The CDR3 region has the DNA TGTGCCAGCAGTCCCAACAGGGGGGGGCCCTACGAGCAGTACTTC.

This clonotype was counted between two and nine times. This sequence joins TRBV3-1 and TRBJ2-7; TRBD2 matches 7 bases. The ends lost 4 bases at V and 2 bases at J; junction bases unmatched: 8. CDR3 length: 15 residues. Germline loops: CDR1 LGHDT, CDR2 YNNKEL (reference sequence). CDR3: CASSPLAVETYEQYF. CDR3 DNA sequence: TGTGCCAGCAGCCCCCTAGCGGTTGAGACCTACGAGCAGTACTTC.

This clonotype was seen many times. The CDR3 here is CASSLDMARGEQYF. In DNA, the CDR3 is TGTGCCAGCAGCTTAGATATGGCTAGGGGCGAGCAGTACTTC. The rearrangement links TRBV11-2 to TRBJ2-7; tentative D call: TRBD1 (5 bases). The V end was cut by 0 bases, the J end by 6 bases, with 12 bases between. The CDR3 is made up of 14 amino acids. Germline V gene sequence: CDR1 SGHAT, CDR2 FQNNGV.

This clonotype was counted ten times or more. V gene TRBV4-2 combines with J gene TRBJ2-7; the D is unclear. Per the germline V gene, CDR1 is LGHNA and CDR2 is YNFKEQ. This CDR3 is 14 amino acids long. V was trimmed by 0 bases and J by 3 bases, leaving 9 bases between them. The CDR3 region has the DNA TGTGCCAGCAGCCAAGAGCATGGGCTCTACGAGCAGTACTTC. It is translated as CASSQEHGLYEQYF.

This clonotype has a handful of counts. The CDR3 is CATSLRTSGRGNEQFF. The CDR3 bases are TGTGCCACCAGCCTGAGGACTAGCGGGAGAGGGAATGAGCAGTTCTTC. The chain joins TRBV15 to TRBJ2-1, with TRBD2 matching 13 bases. Trimming removed 5 bases from V and 7 bases from J; junction bases left unmatched: 8. The CDR3 totals 16 residues. CDR1 is LNHNV and CDR2 is YYDKDF in the germline V gene (reference sequence).

This clonotype was observed many times. The chain uses TRBV20-1 and TRBJ2-3; 12 nucleotides agree with TRBD2. This CDR3 contains 18 residues. The germline V gene has CDR1 DFQATT and CDR2 SNEGSKA (reference sequence). Trimming cost V 0 bases and J 0 bases; bases outside gene matches: 7. The CDR3 bases are TGCAGTGCTAGAGATCGGACTAGCGGGACCTCTAGCACAGATACGCAGTATTTT. It specifies CSARDRTSGTSSTDTQYF.

V usage is TRBV12-3 or TRBV12-4 and J usage is TRBJ2-3; 8 positions match TRBD2. The CDR3 is 17 amino acids. With V trimmed by 3 bases and J by 2 bases, 10 bases remained unmatched. The CDR3 sequence is CASSFIVGRGNTDTQYF. The CDR3 DNA sequence: TGTGCCAGCAGTTTCATTGTCGGGAGGGGCAACACAGATACGCAGTATTTT.

This clonotype was picked up many times. The chain combines TRBV20-1 with TRBJ2-7; the D is unclear. Trimming removed 4 bases at V and 6 bases at J, with 10 bases between. This CDR3 is 11 amino acids long. The V gene's germline CDR1 is DFQATT and CDR2 SNEGSKA (reference sequence). The CDR3 protein is CSAILLGEQYF. The CDR3 bases are TGCAGTGCTATACTGCTTGGCGAGCAGTACTTC.

The table lists this clonotype with many counts. The chain's CDR3 is CASSLGVDEQFF. CDR3 nucleotide sequence: TGTGCCAGCAGCTTGGGTGTCGATGAGCAGTTCTTC. The chain recombines TRBV5-5 with TRBJ2-1; D unresolved. Germline assignment: CDR1 SGHKS and CDR2 YYEKEE (reference sequence). Trimming removed 0 bases from V and 8 bases from J, with 6 bases in between. This CDR3 contains 12 residues.

The genes are TRBV6-5 and TRBJ1-4; possible D gene TRBD1, 5 bases. The V end lost 2 bases, the J end lost 5 bases, and 12 bases lay between the germline ends. This CDR3 spans 15 amino acids. Per the germline V gene, CDR1 is MNHEY and CDR2 is SVGAGI. The DNA for the CDR3 is TGTGCCAGCAGTTACGTTGGAGGGGAAAATGAAAAACTGTTTTTT. This encodes CASSYVGGENEKLFF.

This clonotype was seen a few times. The chain couples TRBV30 to TRBJ1-5, with no clear D. The V gene's germline CDR1 is GTSNPN and CDR2 SVGIG (reference sequence). The CDR3 is 15 amino acids. The germline V and J ends were trimmed by 0 bases and 0 bases, with 9 bases remaining between them. Written as DNA, the CDR3 is TGTGCCTGGAGTGTCGCCGGGTATAGCAATCAGCCCCAGCATTTT. This codes for CAWSVAGYSNQPQHF.